The 27 T cell receptor beta chains given below trace back to one sample, sequenced in a study of OX40 agonist ivuxolimab in advanced cancers. The assay was immunoSEQ multiplex PCR, and TCRdb's table has in-frame clones only and misses some. The data hold approximately 24,000 clones, with more than 70% observed a single time. Sequencing used CD4+ or CD8+ T cells sorted from blood, obtained in a trial of the OX40 agonist ivuxolimab. The receptors were gathered from an adult with an advanced solid tumor such as melanoma, head and neck, liver or kidney cancer.

This CDR3 is CASSLGNNEQFF. The CDR3 bases are TGTGCCAGCAGCTTAGGGAACAATGAGCAGTTCTTC. This chain links TRBV14 with TRBJ2-1; D is unresolved. The V gene's germline CDR1 is SGHDN and CDR2 FVKESK. Trimming took off 5 bases at V and 5 bases at J, with 7 bases between the two ends. The CDR3 spans 12 residues.

Notes on this clone: The identical CDR3 is also encoded by other nucleotide sequences in the sample. The chain employs TRBV5-1 and TRBJ1-1; D might be TRBD1 (5 bases). The V gene lost 2 bases and the J gene lost 4 bases, with 6 bases spanning the gap. This CDR3 contains 12 residues. The germline gives CDR1 SGHRS, CDR2 YFSETQ. CDR3 bases: TGCGCCAGCAGCTTCGGGGGCACTGAAGCTTTCTTT. This gives the protein CASSFGGTEAFF.

The CDR3 sequence: CASSLRTVDEQFF. CDR3 DNA sequence: TGTGCCAGCAGCTTAAGGACAGTAGATGAGCAGTTCTTC. The chain carries TRBV11-2 and TRBJ2-1; D might be TRBD1 (6 bases). Deletions cut 2 bases from V and 8 bases from J, with 10 bases between. The germline V gene has CDR1 SGHAT and CDR2 FQNNGV. The CDR3 extends over 13 amino acids.

This clone was seen a few times. J is TRBJ2-5 and V is TRBV21-1; the tabulated D call, TRBD1, remains unverified against the DNA. TRBV21-1 is recorded as a pseudogene. The CDR3 is made up of 18 amino acids. CDR3: CASSKRGQEGQTQETQYF. The CDR3 region has the DNA TGTGCCAGCAGCAAGAGGGGTCAGGAGGGACAGACCCAAGAGACCCAGTACTTC.

The CDR3 reads CASSPNPSTDTQYF. Written as DNA, the CDR3 is TGTGCCAGCTCGCCCAACCCTAGCACAGATACGCAGTATTTT. The rearrangement uses TRBV18 and TRBJ2-3; D not certain. The CDR3 consists of 14 residues. V was clipped by 6 bases and J by 0 bases, with 10 bases between them. The V gene's germline CDR1 is KGHSH and CDR2 LQKENI.

The rearrangement uses TRBV6-5 and TRBJ1-6, with D maybe TRBD1 (6 bases). The germline V and J ends were trimmed by 5 bases and 6 bases, with 14 bases remaining between them. The CDR3 covers 15 residues. Germline assignment: CDR1 MNHEY and CDR2 SVGAGI. This CDR3 is CASSPPGGLNSPLHF. The CDR3 DNA sequence: TGTGCCAGCAGTCCGCCGGGGGGGCTTAATTCACCCCTCCACTTT.

This clone was recorded once. The chain couples TRBV27 to TRBJ1-5, with 8 bases fitting TRBD1. V was clipped by 5 bases and J by 5 bases; unmatched bases: 11. From germline, CDR1 is MNHEY and CDR2 SMNVEV (reference sequence). The CDR3 runs 16 residues. The CDR3 DNA follows: TGTGCCAGCAGTCCCCACAGGGGGTACCCTGATCAGCCCCAGCATTTT. Amino acids: CASSPHRGYPDQPQHF.

The chain joins TRBV14 to TRBJ1-4; D not resolved. The germline V gene encodes CDR1 SGHDN and CDR2 FVKESK. There are 16 residues in the CDR3. V shed 6 bases and J shed 0 bases, with 14 bases lying between them. CDR3 in amino acids: CASSEGIYATNEKLFF. The CDR3 DNA follows: TGTGCCAGCAGTGAGGGAATTTACGCAACTAATGAAAAACTGTTTTTT.

The rearrangement links TRBV5-6 to TRBJ1-2; D not resolved. Germline-derived CDR1 and CDR2 are SGHDT and YYEEEE. The CDR3 is 12 residues long. V lost 0 bases and J lost 8, with 8 bases in between. The CDR3 region has the DNA TGTGCCAGCAGCTTGGACTTGAGGGGCTACACCTTC. It specifies CASSLDLRGYTF.

In the case of this clone: At one end the junction does not follow the germline gene, possibly because of a read error. The V and J genes are TRBV5-5 and TRBJ1-5, with unresolved D. From germline, CDR1 is SGHKS and CDR2 YYEKEE (reference sequence). The CDR3 covers 15 residues. The CDR3 DNA sequence: TGTGCCAGCAGCTTAGGGAACAGCCCAAAATCAGCCCCAGCATTT. Translated: CASSLGNSPKSAPAF.

The chain is built from TRBV27 and TRBJ2-3, with D possibly being TRBD1 (6 bases). The germline gives CDR1 MNHEY, CDR2 SMNVEV (reference sequence). The CDR3 has 13 amino acids. V lost 2 bases to trimming and J lost 5 bases, with 8 bases between them. The CDR3 region has the DNA TGTGCCAGCAGTTTAAACAGGGAAGATACGCAGTATTTT. It is translated as CASSLNREDTQYF.

J is TRBJ1-5 and V is TRBV15; TRBD1 matches 11 bases. Germline values: CDR1 LNHNV, CDR2 YYDKDF (reference sequence). The junction had 5 bases not matched to a gene; V was cut back by 7 bases and J by 6 bases. This CDR3 spans 14 amino acids. CDR3 coding DNA: TGTGCCACCACTTTGGACAGGGGGCTTCAGCCCCAGCATTTT. Protein: CATTLDRGLQPQHF.

The V gene is TRBV14, the J gene TRBJ2-3; D uncertain. Trimming removed 4 bases from V and 6 bases from J, with 14 bases in between. The CDR3 has 14 amino acids. Germline-derived CDR1 and CDR2 are SGHDN and FVKESK. The CDR3 DNA reads TGTGCCAGCAGCCTCTGGACCCGAAAGGATACGCAGTATTTT. Amino acid sequence: CASSLWTRKDTQYF.

The chain is built from TRBV5-4 and TRBJ2-5, with TRBD2 matching over 11 bases. Germline V CDR1 and CDR2: SGHNT, YYREEE (reference sequence). Trimming took 0 bases from V and 5 from J; bases not matched to a gene: 3. This CDR3 comprises 15 residues. The CDR3 here is CASSLVPSGGETQYF. DNA of the CDR3: TGTGCCAGCAGCTTGGTCCCTAGCGGGGGGGAGACCCAGTACTTC.

The genes are TRBV4-3 and TRBJ2-5; 7 bases match TRBD2. V lost 0 bases and J lost 7; bases outside the gene matches: 5. This CDR3 comprises 14 residues. Per the germline V gene, CDR1 is LGHNA and CDR2 is YSLEER. CDR3 sequence: CASSQERGSGTQYF. As DNA, the CDR3 is TGCGCCAGCAGCCAAGAGCGGGGGTCCGGGACCCAGTACTTC.

This chain uses TRBV9 with TRBJ1-4; the D gene is possibly TRBD1 (5 bases). Looked up from germline, CDR1 is SGDLS and CDR2 is YYNGEE. Trimming removed 2 bases from V and 13 bases from J, with 15 bases in between. This CDR3 is 13 amino acids long. CDR3 loop: CASSVNGATGLFF. Here the CDR3 DNA reads TGTGCCAGCAGCGTCAACGGGGCCACCGGACTGTTTTTT.

The V gene is TRBV27, the J gene TRBJ2-1; 10 nucleotides agree with TRBD2. V gave up 5 bases and J gave up 8 bases; unmatched junction bases: 9. Germline CDR1 MNHEY, CDR2 SMNVEV (reference sequence). This CDR3 is 15 amino acids long. DNA for the CDR3: TGTGCCAGCAGTGTTTCCCCTAGCGGGGGAGATGAGCAGTTCTTC. This translates into CASSVSPSGGDEQFF.

The chain couples TRBV5-1 to TRBJ2-1; the D gene could be TRBD1 or TRBD2 (5 bases each). The V gene lost 1 base and the J gene lost 0 bases, with 11 bases spanning the gap. CDR1 is SGHRS, CDR2 YFSETQ, per germline. The CDR3 sequence is 16 residues long. The CDR3 nucleotides are TGCGCCAGCAGCTTGTTAGGGGACCCCTCCTACAATGAGCAGTTCTTC. Translation: CASSLLGDPSYNEQFF.

The genes are TRBV14 and TRBJ2-1; the match to TRBD2 covers 7 bases. Germline V CDR1 and CDR2: SGHDN, FVKESK. The CDR3 covers 19 residues. V shed 0 bases and J 10 bases; nucleotides not matched to a gene: 21. In nucleotides, the CDR3 is TGTGCCAGCAGCCAAGATTTTTATGTATTAGGACTAGAAAAAGAGGAGCAGTTCTTC. This sequence encodes CASSQDFYVLGLEKEEQFF.

The V gene is TRBV4-1, the J gene TRBJ2-1, with 7 positions matching TRBD2. Losses at the gene ends were 4 bases for V and 4 bases for J; bases not matched to a gene: 7. The germline CDR1 and CDR2 sequences are MGHRA and YSYEKL. The CDR3 is 15 residues long. In DNA, the CDR3 is TGCGCCAGCAGCCCACTAGCGCCGGCGTACAATGAGCAGTTCTTC. Translating it yields CASSPLAPAYNEQFF.

The chain links TRBV4-3 to TRBJ2-2; 7 nucleotides agree with TRBD1. This CDR3 contains 15 residues. Germline CDR1 reads LGHNA; CDR2 reads YSLEER. Losses at the gene ends were 1 base for V and 2 bases for J; bases not matched to a gene: 1. The CDR3 loop is CASSQGTGNTGELFF. DNA of the CDR3: TGCGCCAGCAGCCAAGGGACAGGAAACACCGGGGAGCTGTTTTTT.

A few counts support this clone. The chain links TRBV9 to TRBJ1-5; no firm D call. The CDR3 loop spans 13 amino acids. CDR1 SGDLS and CDR2 YYNGEE come from the germline V gene. Trimming shortened V by 0 bases and J by 4 bases, and 5 bases separated the two germline ends. CDR3 DNA sequence: TGTGCCAGCAGCGTAGCGACAAATCAGCCCCAGCATTTT. This encodes CASSVATNQPQHF.

The chain has TRBV5-6 and TRBJ2-7; 13 bases align to TRBD2. CDR1 is SGHDT and CDR2 is YYEEEE in the germline V gene. Losses at the gene ends were 2 bases for V and 4 bases for J; bases not matched to a gene: 3. The length of the CDR3 is 15 residues. The CDR3 is CASSFWTSGRYEQYF. The CDR3 bases are TGTGCCAGCAGCTTTTGGACTAGCGGGAGATACGAGCAGTACTTC.

The rearrangement joins TRBV27 to TRBJ2-7; TRBD2 agrees at 11 bases. V lost 2 bases, J lost 4 bases, and 4 bases stayed unmatched. Germline V gene lookup returns CDR1 MNHEY and CDR2 SMNVEV (reference sequence). This CDR3 is 15 amino acids long. The CDR3 loop is CASSLRGTSGYEQYF. The CDR3 nucleotides are TGTGCCAGCAGTTTAAGGGGGACTAGCGGTTACGAGCAGTACTTC.

This chain links TRBV6-9 with TRBJ2-3; no definite D call. Deletions cut 4 bases from V and 1 base from J, with 18 bases between. Germline CDR1 and CDR2: MNHGY and SVAAGI. The CDR3 loop spans 17 amino acids. The DNA for the CDR3 is TGTGCCAGCAGTTCCCTCGGCAGCGACTCTGGCACAGATACGCAGTATTTT. Protein product: CASSSLGSDSGTDTQYF.

This clone was seen only a few times. At the DNA level, this CDR3 is encoded by other sequences in the same sample as well. This chain joins TRBV29-1 and TRBJ1-1; D gene uncertain. This CDR3 region has 11 residues. Germline V lookup: CDR1 SQVTM, CDR2 ANQGSEA. Trimming took 3 bases from V and 0 from J, leaving 2 bases between them. The CDR3 nucleotides are TGCAGCGTTGAGGTGAACACTGAAGCTTTCTTT. Protein sequence: CSVEVNTEAFF.

V and J are TRBV7-2 and TRBJ2-7, with a possible D match to TRBD1 (6 bases). Trimming took off 2 bases at V and 3 bases at J, with 11 bases between the two ends. The CDR3 covers 14 residues. Germline values: CDR1 SGHTA, CDR2 FQGNSA. CDR3 bases: TGTGCCAGCAGCTTATTTGAGGGGGTCTACGAGCAGTACTTC. It specifies CASSLFEGVYEQYF.